This is a list of T cell receptor beta chains from one sample in a study of T cell responses to AZD1222 COVID-19 vaccine. Assay: immunoSEQ multiplex PCR; the TCRdb copy retains only in-frame clones and omits some. The table shows 150,000 to 180,000 clones, with about 92% occurring only once. Sample: peripheral blood, taken on day 0 of AZD1222 vaccination. The source of these receptors is an adult in good health. CDR3s include the opening cysteine and the closing phenylalanine or tryptophan. A D gene is named only where the DNA matches it firmly. Clone sizes are given selectively: once, few, many, or a class where the clone is expanded.

v_call,d_call,j_call,clone_size,cdr3_aa,cdr3_nt
TRBV27,TRBD2,TRBJ2-3,NA,CASSPLAGEGPDTQYF,TGTGCCAGCAGTCCGCTAGCGGGAGAGGGTCCAGATACGCAGTATTTT
TRBV12-5,TRBD2,TRBJ2-1,NA,CASGLGGTSEYNEQFF,TGTGCTAGTGGTTTGGGAGGGACTAGCGAGTACAATGAGCAGTTCTTC
TRBV19,NA,TRBJ1-1,NA,CASSIKATSTEAFF,TGTGCCAGTAGTATCAAGGCGACAAGCACTGAAGCTTTCTTT
TRBV3-1/TRBV3-2,TRBD1,TRBJ2-3,once,CASSQESLGQDTQYF,TGTGCCAGCAGCCAAGAGAGCCTGGGACAGGATACGCAGTATTTT
TRBV6-1,NA,TRBJ1-3,many,CASSEMSIDSGNTIYF,TGTGCCAGCAGTGAGATGTCGATCGACTCTGGAAACACCATATATTTT
TRBV11-3,NA,TRBJ1-1,NA,CASSVYRNTEAFF,TGTGCCAGCAGCGTCTACAGGAACACTGAAGCTTTCTTT
TRBV9,NA,TRBJ1-5,NA,CASGHSNQPQHF,TGTGCCAGCGGCCATAGCAATCAGCCCCAGCATTTT
TRBV4-3,TRBD1,TRBJ2-2,NA,CASSLNPPGGIDTGELFF,TGCGCCAGCAGCCTCAACCCCCCAGGGGGCATCGACACCGGGGAGCTGTTTTTT
TRBV10-2,TRBD2,TRBJ2-2,NA,CASRVSGNSNTGELFF,TGCGCCAGCAGAGTAAGCGGGAACTCAAACACCGGGGAGCTGTTTTTT
TRBV5-4,NA,TRBJ1-3,NA,CASSLVGQGNTIYF,TGTGCCAGCAGCTTGGTTGGACAGGGAAACACCATATATTTT
TRBV18,NA,TRBJ1-3,NA,CASSPLQGLGNTIYF,TGTGCCAGCTCACCACTGCAGGGTCTAGGAAACACCATATATTTT
TRBV11-3,TRBD1,TRBJ2-5,NA,CASSLVRGQPQETQYF,TGTGCCAGCAGCTTAGTGAGGGGGCAGCCCCAAGAGACCCAGTACTTC
TRBV25-1,NA,TRBJ1-1,NA,CASSEYFEAFF,TGTGCCAGCAGTGAGTATTTTGAAGCTTTCTTT
TRBV7-9,NA,TRBJ1-4,NA,CASSSTYGREKLFF,TGTGCCAGCAGCTCTACTTACGGAAGGGAAAAACTGTTTTTT
TRBV28,NA,TRBJ1-4,NA,CASSPGIANEKLFF,TGTGCCAGCAGCCCAGGGATAGCTAATGAAAAACTGTTTTTT
TRBV9,TRBD2,TRBJ2-2,NA,CASSVALAGGPTGELFF,TGTGCCAGCAGCGTAGCTTTAGCGGGGGGCCCCACCGGGGAGCTGTTTTTT
TRBV6-2/TRBV6-3,NA,TRBJ2-1,NA,CASSSFETGWQFF,TGTGCCAGCAGTTCATTTGAGACAGGTTGGCAGTTCTTC
TRBV30,TRBD2,TRBJ2-6,NA,CATRGRVLSGANVLTF,TGTGCCACACGAGGGAGGGTCCTCTCTGGGGCCAACGTCCTGACTTTC
TRBV6-5,TRBD1,TRBJ2-7,NA,CASGGQGAYEQYF,TGTGCCAGCGGGGGACAGGGGGCCTACGAGCAGTACTTC
TRBV19,NA,TRBJ2-2,NA,CATKLGELFF,TGTGCCACAAAGCTTGGGGAGCTGTTTTTT
TRBV5-8,NA,TRBJ1-5,NA,CASSLGRINQPQHF,TGTGCCAGCAGCTTGGGTCGGATCAATCAGCCCCAGCATTTT
TRBV5-8,TRBD2,TRBJ2-1,NA,CASSPIWTSSNEQFF,TGTGCCAGCAGCCCGATCTGGACTAGCAGCAATGAGCAGTTCTTC
TRBV29-1,NA,TRBJ2-4,NA,CSVGGLNIQYF,TGCAGCGTTGGGGGGCTGAACATTCAGTACTTC
TRBV10-3,TRBD1,TRBJ1-4,once,CAIRGQGGEKLFF,TGTGCCATCAGAGGACAGGGCGGAGAAAAACTGTTTTTT
TRBV27,TRBD1,TRBJ1-1,NA,CASSPIRDSEAFF,TGTGCCAGCAGTCCAATCCGGGACAGTGAAGCTTTCTTT
TRBV11-3,TRBD1,TRBJ1-1,NA,CASSSRTGHGGTEAFF,TGTGCCAGCAGCTCCCGGACAGGGCACGGCGGCACTGAAGCTTTCTTT
TRBV5-1,TRBD2,TRBJ2-7,once,CASSLGGSGSLTRYEQYF,TGCGCCAGCAGCTTGGGCGGTAGCGGGAGCCTTACTCGCTACGAGCAGTACTTC
TRBV5-1,NA,TRBJ2-7,once,CASSSGGTSYEQYF,TGCGCCAGCAGCTCTGGAGGGACCTCCTACGAGCAGTACTTC
TRBV28,NA,TRBJ2-3,NA,CASSFDWGTGPSTDTQYF,TGTGCCAGCAGTTTTGATTGGGGTACAGGGCCAAGCACAGATACGCAGTATTTT
TRBV19,TRBD1,TRBJ1-2,once,CASSTYRGLTYGYTF,TGTGCCAGTAGTACTTACAGGGGGCTAACGTATGGCTACACCTTC
TRBV6-6,NA,TRBJ1-5,NA,CASSRRTDNQPQHF,TGTGCCAGCAGCCGCCGGACAGACAATCAGCCCCAGCATTTT
TRBV21-1,NA,TRBJ2-1,NA,CASSKSPTSGRACLDEQFF,TGTGCCAGCAGCAAAAGCCCTACTAGCGGGAGGGCCTGCTTGGATGAGCAGTTCTTC
TRBV20-1,NA,TRBJ2-1,NA,CSASHPTLGSNPFYNEQFF,TGCAGTGCTAGTCACCCCACTCTCGGGAGCAACCCCTTCTACAATGAGCAGTTCTTC
TRBV15,NA,TRBJ1-6,NA,CATSREGRGGSPLHF,TGTGCCACCAGCAGAGAGGGCCGGGGCGGCTCACCCCTCCACTTT
TRBV30,TRBD1,TRBJ1-4,few,CAWSRTGAVEKLFF,TGTGCCTGGAGTCGTACAGGGGCGGTTGAAAAACTGTTTTTT
TRBV6-5,NA,TRBJ1-5,NA,CASRPSSHQPQHF,TGTGCCAGCAGACCAAGTTCGCATCAGCCCCAGCATTTT
TRBV5-1,NA,TRBJ2-1,NA,CASGQGQTSYNEQFF,TGCGCCAGCGGCCAAGGACAGACGTCCTACAATGAGCAGTTCTTC
TRBV5-1,TRBD1,TRBJ1-2,NA,CASTSRQGDYGYTF,TGCGCCAGCACCTCCCGACAGGGGGACTATGGCTACACCTTC
TRBV5-1,TRBD1,TRBJ1-1,NA,CASSEDRGNTEAFF,TGCGCCAGCAGCGAGGACAGGGGGAATACTGAAGCTTTCTTT
TRBV7-9,NA,TRBJ1-6,NA,CASSLGSGSPLHF,TGTGCCAGCAGCTTAGGGTCAGGGTCACCCCTCCACTTT
TRBV30,NA,TRBJ1-6,NA,CASTGVKVTNSPLHF,TGTGCCTCCACCGGAGTTAAGGTCACCAATTCACCCCTCCACTTT
TRBV6-1,TRBD2,TRBJ2-7,NA,CASSDGGTPFYEQYF,TGTGCCAGCAGTGACGGGGGGACCCCCTTTTACGAGCAGTACTTC
TRBV6-2/TRBV6-3,TRBD1,TRBJ1-2,NA,CASSYYRGAGYTF,TGTGCCAGCAGTTATTACAGGGGCGCAGGCTACACCTTC